A selection of T cell receptor beta chains follows, all from one sample in a study of T cell responses to AZD1222 COVID-19 vaccine. The repertoire was sequenced with immunoSEQ multiplex PCR; TCRdb's copy has only in-frame clones and lacks some. The ten top clones account for around 2.4%, within a sample of more than 110,000 clones. Sequenced material: peripheral blood. These receptors were taken from an adult in good health. CDR3s include the opening cysteine and the closing phenylalanine or tryptophan. The order of the fields is J gene, D gene, V gene, CDR3 length, CDR3 DNA, CDR3 protein. The D gene is left open where the match is weak.

TRBJ1-2,TRBD1,TRBV27,16,TGTGCCACCCTCCGGACAGGGGGCGGAGTAGTAAGTGGCTACACCTTC,CATLRTGGGVVSGYTF
TRBJ1-6,-,TRBV6-1,17,TGTGCCAGCAGTGGGGAGAGATCACGCTCCTATAATTCACCCCTCCACTTT,CASSGERSRSYNSPLHF
TRBJ1-2,TRBD1,TRBV6-2/TRBV6-3,14,TGTGCCAGCAGTTATACGGGACAGGGGAGTGGCTACACCTTC,CASSYTGQGSGYTF
TRBJ2-3,-,TRBV7-2,14,TGTGCCAGCAGCTTACGGGGGGCCGGGGATACGCAGTATTTT,CASSLRGAGDTQYF
TRBJ2-2,-,TRBV6-2/TRBV6-3,16,TGTGCCAGCAGTTACACGGGCAGGTCGAACACCGGGGAGCTGTTTTTT,CASSYTGRSNTGELFF
TRBJ1-1,-,TRBV29-1,14,TGCAGCGTCGAGGGTGGGGCCGTGAACACTGAAGCTTTCTTT,CSVEGGAVNTEAFF
TRBJ1-6,TRBD1,TRBV6-1,17,TGTGCCAGCAGTGCCGTACAGGGGGCGCTTGCATCTTCACCCCTCCACTTT,CASSAVQGALASSPLHF
TRBJ1-5,-,TRBV4-1,17,TGCGCCAGCAGCCAAGACTGGCCGGGCGCGAGCAATCAGCCCCAGCATTTT,CASSQDWPGASNQPQHF
TRBJ1-5,TRBD1,TRBV19,16,TGTGCCAGTAGTACCTATGGACAGGGCCTGCACCAGCCCCAGCATTTT,CASSTYGQGLHQPQHF
TRBJ1-3,-,TRBV7-2,15,TGTGCCAGCAGCAGGGACATCTCCTCTGGAAACACCATATATTTT,CASSRDISSGNTIYF
TRBJ2-2,TRBD1,TRBV29-1,14,TGCAGCGTTAAAGGGGACAGGGCCACCGGGGAGCTGTTTTTT,CSVKGDRATGELFF
TRBJ1-5,TRBD1,TRBV7-9,13,TGTGCCAGCAGCGCGGACAGGGATCAGCCCCAGCATTTT,CASSADRDQPQHF
TRBJ1-6,TRBD1,TRBV3-1/TRBV3-2,15,TGTGCCAGCAGCGCGGCCGGGACAGCCCATTCACCCCTCCACTTT,CASSAAGTAHSPLHF
TRBJ1-4,TRBD1,TRBV7-2,13,TGTGCCAGCAGCTCGAACAGGGGTGAAAAACTGTTTTTT,CASSSNRGEKLFF
TRBJ1-3,-,TRBV6-2/TRBV6-3,15,TGTGCCAGCAGTCCCGGACGGAGCTCTGGAAACACCATATATTTT,CASSPGRSSGNTIYF
TRBJ1-4,TRBD1,TRBV15,20,TGTGCCACCAGCTATCCTGGACCGGGACAGGGTATATTCGATGATGAAAAACTGTTTTTT,CATSYPGPGQGIFDDEKLFF
TRBJ1-5,-,TRBV14,17,TGTGCCAGCAGCCAAGTCCAGCGCCTACATAGCAATCAGCCCCAGCATTTT,CASSQVQRLHSNQPQHF
TRBJ2-3,TRBD1,TRBV5-6,17,TGTGCCAGCAGCTCCCTAACAATCAGGGGGCCCACAGATACGCAGTATTTT,CASSSLTIRGPTDTQYF
TRBJ2-5,TRBD2,TRBV15,17,TGTGCCACCAGCAGAACCCGGACTAGCGGGGGCCAAGAGACCCAGTACTTC,CATSRTRTSGGQETQYF
TRBJ2-3,TRBD1,TRBV4-1,16,TGCGCCACCGCGCAAGGGGGACAGGGATGGACAGATACGCAGTATTTT,CATAQGGQGWTDTQYF
TRBJ2-1,-,TRBV12-3/TRBV12-4,13,TGTGCCAGCAGTTTAACTCCTTACAATGAGCAGTTCTTC,CASSLTPYNEQFF
TRBJ2-3,-,TRBV15,17,TGTGCCACCAGCAGAGCCCTTTTGGGGGTTGAATCAGATACGCAGTATTTT,CATSRALLGVESDTQYF
TRBJ1-5,-,TRBV30,13,TGTGCCTGGAGTGTTGATAACAATCAGCCCCAGCATTTT,CAWSVDNNQPQHF
TRBJ1-2,-,TRBV30,11,TGTGCCTGGAGTGTACTGGAGGGCTACACCTTC,CAWSVLEGYTF
TRBJ1-5,-,TRBV12-3/TRBV12-4,13,TGTGTCGACGGGGGTGGCAGGGCAAAGCCCCAGCATTTT,CVDGGGRAKPQHF
TRBJ2-7,TRBD2,TRBV5-1,15,TGCGCCAGCAGCTTGGAGCCTAGCGGAAGCTACGAGCAGTACTTC,CASSLEPSGSYEQYF
TRBJ2-3,TRBD1,TRBV30,15,TGTGCCTGGAGTGCCGGGACAGGGAACACAGATACGCAGTATTTT,CAWSAGTGNTDTQYF
TRBJ1-1,TRBD1,TRBV7-9,15,TGTGCCAGTATACGACAGGGGTCCTCGAACACTGAAGCTTTCTTT,CASIRQGSSNTEAFF
TRBJ1-1,-,TRBV7-6,15,TGTGCCAGCAGCTTAGCGGTCCGGGGGAACACTGAAGCTTTCTTT,CASSLAVRGNTEAFF
TRBJ1-5,-,TRBV20-1,15,TGCAGTGCTAGTACCACCGGCGTGATCAATCAGCCCCAGCATTTT,CSASTTGVINQPQHF
TRBJ2-2,-,TRBV28,15,TGTGCCAGCAGTTTAAGGGTCAAGAACACCGGGGAGCTGTTTTTT,CASSLRVKNTGELFF
TRBJ2-2,TRBD2,TRBV4-1,17,TGCGCCAGCAGCCAAGTTGCGGGGGGGCCCGGCACCGGGGAGCTGTTTTTT,CASSQVAGGPGTGELFF
TRBJ2-5,-,TRBV19,12,TGTGCCAGTAAGGACTACCAAGAGACCCAGTACTTC,CASKDYQETQYF
TRBJ2-7,-,TRBV11-3,12,TGTGCCAGTCCCACTTCCGCGTACGAGCAGTACTTC,CASPTSAYEQYF
TRBJ1-5,TRBD1,TRBV6-5,14,TGTGCCACTACGGTGGGGACAGGGTATCAGCCCCAGCATTTT,CATTVGTGYQPQHF
TRBJ1-4,TRBD1,TRBV19,16,TGTGCCAGTAGTTACGGTGGGGACAGGGGTAATGAAAAACTGTTTTTT,CASSYGGDRGNEKLFF
TRBJ1-5,-,TRBV24-1,20,TGTGCCACCAGTGATTTTGGCCCCCCCGGCGGCCTATATAGCAATCAGCCCCAGCATTTT,CATSDFGPPGGLYSNQPQHF
TRBJ1-1,-,TRBV11-2,13,TGTGCCAGCAGCTCTCCGACGGGCCGGCGGGCTTTCTTT,CASSSPTGRRAFF
TRBJ1-3,-,TRBV7-9,14,TGTGCCAGCAGCTTAATAGCCTCTGGAAACACCATATATTTT,CASSLIASGNTIYF
TRBJ1-6,-,TRBV19,14,TGTGCCAGTAGGTGGACCGCGAGCGACTCACCCCTCCACTTT,CASRWTASDSPLHF
TRBJ1-1,-,TRBV24-1,14,TGTGCCACCAGTGACCCTGACCTTCCAGGGGAAGCTTTCTTT,CATSDPDLPGEAFF